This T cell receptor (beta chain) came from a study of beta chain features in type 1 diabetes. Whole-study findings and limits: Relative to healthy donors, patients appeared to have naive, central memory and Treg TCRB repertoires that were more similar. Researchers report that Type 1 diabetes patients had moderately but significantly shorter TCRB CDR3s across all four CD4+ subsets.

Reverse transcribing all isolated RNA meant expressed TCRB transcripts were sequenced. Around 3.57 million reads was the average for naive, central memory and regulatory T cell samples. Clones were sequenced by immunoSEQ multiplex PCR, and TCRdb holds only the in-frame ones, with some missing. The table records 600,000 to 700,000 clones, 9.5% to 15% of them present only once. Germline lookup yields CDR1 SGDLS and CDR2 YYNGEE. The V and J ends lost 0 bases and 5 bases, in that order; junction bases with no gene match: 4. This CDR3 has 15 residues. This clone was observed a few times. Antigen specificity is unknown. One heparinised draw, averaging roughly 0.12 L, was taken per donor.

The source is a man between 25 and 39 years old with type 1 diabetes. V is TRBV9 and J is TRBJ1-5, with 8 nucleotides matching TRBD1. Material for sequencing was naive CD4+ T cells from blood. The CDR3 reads CASSVAPTGDQPQHF. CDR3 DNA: TGTGCCAGCAGCGTAGCTCCGACAGGGGATCAGCCCCAGCATTTT.